The present T cell receptor beta chain was sequenced within a study of CD8 T cells in ankylosing spondylitis. This clonotype was counted only a few times. Its antigen remains unknown. For TCR beta, libraries came from quantitative 5'-RACE with molecular barcodes. TCRdb independently ran MiXCR on the 5' RACE reads; one entry per CDR3 protein. The sample gives around 770,000 distinct CDR3 sequences, approximately 10% of which show up once; 0.51% is in the top ten. Whole-study findings and limits: A motif in TCR beta, a set of about 8 highly homologous variants, appeared characteristic of ankylosing spondylitis blood. Matched synovial fluid from ankylosing spondylitis patients was reported to be enriched for disease-linked clones.

Per germline, CDR1 MNHEY and CDR2 SVGAGI. V gave up 2 bases and J gave up 6 bases; unmatched junction bases: 7. CDR3 length: 17 residues. The genes are TRBV6-5 and TRBJ2-2; TRBD1 aligns across 12 bases. Sequencing input: blood, either unsorted or a sorted T cell fraction (not recorded which). The clonotype originates from a male donor with ankylosing spondylitis. The CDR3, as DNA: TGTGCCAGCAGTTACGCGGCGGGACAGGGGGCAGCCGGGGAGCTGTTTTTT. Amino acids: CASSYAAGQGAAGELFF.